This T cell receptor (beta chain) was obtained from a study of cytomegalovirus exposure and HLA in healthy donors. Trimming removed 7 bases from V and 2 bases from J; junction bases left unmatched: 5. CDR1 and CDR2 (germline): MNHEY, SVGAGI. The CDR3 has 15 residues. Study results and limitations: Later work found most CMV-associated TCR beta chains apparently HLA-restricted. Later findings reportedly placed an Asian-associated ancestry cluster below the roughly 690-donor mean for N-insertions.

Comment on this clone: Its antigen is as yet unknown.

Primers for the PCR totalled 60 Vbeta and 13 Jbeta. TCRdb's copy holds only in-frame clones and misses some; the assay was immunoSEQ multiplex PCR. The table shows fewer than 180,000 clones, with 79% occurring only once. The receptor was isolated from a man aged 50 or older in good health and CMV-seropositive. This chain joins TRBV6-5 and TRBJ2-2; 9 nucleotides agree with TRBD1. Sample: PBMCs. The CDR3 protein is CASKRDRVNTGELFF. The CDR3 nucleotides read TGTGCCAGCAAAAGGGACAGGGTAAACACCGGGGAGCTGTTTTTT.